This T cell receptor beta chain was sequenced for a study of Ad26.COV2.S vaccination and SARS-CoV-2 variants. Study-wide points: Similar non-spike TCR breadth was seen in vaccine and placebo recipients.

The CDR3 has 13 amino acids. In germline, CDR1 is SGHRS, CDR2 YFSETQ. V shed 0 bases and J shed 7 bases, with 11 bases lying between them. TCRdb keeps only in-frame clones here, not all; method: immunoSEQ multiplex PCR. The sample lists around 370,000 clones; around 90% were seen once. On this clone itself: Antigen unknown.

This specimen was peripheral blood, taken after recovery from COVID-19. This receptor was identified in a human donor who had recovered from COVID-19. V and J are TRBV5-1 and TRBJ2-7; D not resolved. The CDR3 spells CASSLERSLEQYF. CDR3 DNA: TGCGCCAGCAGCTTGGAGAGGAGCCTGGAGCAGTACTTC.